Listed below are T cell receptor beta chains from one sample, sequenced in a study of CD8 T cells in Susac syndrome. TCRdb recomputed calls from the immunoSEQ multiplex PCR reads with MiXCR, one row per CDR3 protein. The sample comprises approximately 180,000 distinct CDR3 sequences, around 94% of which are singletons, and 0.095% to 0.1% rests with the top ten. The material sequenced was CD4+ T cells from PBMCs. The receptors were gathered from a human donor with Susac syndrome. The CDR3 runs from the conserved cysteine through the conserved F or W. The D gene is left open where the match is weak. Size tells how often a clone was seen (once, few, many) or the class of an expanded clone, and some rows leave it out.

J: TRBJ2-7; size: -; V: TRBV20-1; D: -; CDR3: CSAREPGVAYEQYF; DNA: TGCAGTGCTAGAGAGCCCGGGGTGGCCTACGAGCAGTACTTC
J: TRBJ1-6; size: -; V: TRBV12-5; D: TRBD1; CDR3: CASGFDRELHF; DNA: TGTGCTAGTGGTTTCGACAGGGAACTCCACTTT
J: TRBJ2-2; size: -; V: TRBV9; D: -; CDR3: CASSVGPTNTGELFF; DNA: TGTGCCAGCAGCGTAGGGCCCACGAACACCGGGGAGCTGTTTTTT
J: TRBJ2-3; size: few; V: TRBV12-3/TRBV12-4; D: TRBD2; CDR3: CASSLLAGSSTDTQYF; DNA: TGTGCCAGCAGTCTCCTAGCGGGGTCTAGCACAGATACGCAGTATTTT
J: TRBJ2-3; size: -; V: TRBV7-9; D: -; CDR3: CASSLRWGDTQYF; DNA: TGTGCCAGCAGCCTCCGATGGGGAGATACGCAGTATTTT
J: TRBJ2-3; size: -; V: TRBV10-3; D: TRBD1; CDR3: CAISRDRERPDTQYF; DNA: TGTGCCATCAGTCGTGACAGGGAAAGGCCAGATACGCAGTATTTT
J: TRBJ1-2; size: -; V: TRBV18; D: TRBD1; CDR3: CASSEGRDRSNYGYTF; DNA: TGTGCCAGCTCTGAAGGACGGGACAGAAGTAACTATGGCTACACCTTC
J: TRBJ2-3; size: few; V: TRBV6-1; D: -; CDR3: CASSEGGTPSTDTQYF; DNA: TGTGCCAGCAGTGAAGGGGGGACACCAAGCACAGATACGCAGTATTTT
J: TRBJ2-7; size: -; V: TRBV28; D: -; CDR3: CASRHTAEQYF; DNA: TGTGCCAGCAGACATACGGCCGAGCAGTACTTC
J: TRBJ2-2; size: once; V: TRBV18; D: TRBD2; CDR3: CASSPPATSGGLNTGELFF; DNA: TGTGCCAGCTCACCACCGGCCACTAGCGGGGGACTCAACACCGGGGAGCTGTTTTTT
J: TRBJ2-1; size: -; V: TRBV7-2; D: -; CDR3: CASSLRDFPYNEQFF; DNA: TGTGCCAGCAGCTTAAGGGACTTTCCCTACAATGAGCAGTTCTTC
J: TRBJ1-1; size: -; V: TRBV9; D: -; CDR3: CASSVGWQEEAFF; DNA: TGTGCCAGCAGCGTAGGTTGGCAGGAAGAAGCTTTCTTT
J: TRBJ2-3; size: -; V: TRBV5-4; D: -; CDR3: CASSLSSSSTDTQYF; DNA: TGTGCCAGCAGCTTATCGTCGTCTAGCACAGATACGCAGTATTTT
J: TRBJ2-7; size: -; V: TRBV20-1; D: -; CDR3: CSAREAGRSGYEQYF; DNA: TGCAGTGCTAGAGAGGCGGGAAGGTCCGGATACGAGCAGTACTTC
J: TRBJ2-1; size: -; V: TRBV5-1; D: -; CDR3: CASSLAGRRTYNEQFF; DNA: TGCGCCAGCAGCTTGGCCGGCCGCCGAACCTACAATGAGCAGTTCTTC
J: TRBJ2-4; size: -; V: TRBV6-5; D: TRBD1; CDR3: CASSPGTGKNIQYF; DNA: TGTGCCAGCAGTCCCGGGACAGGGAAAAACATTCAGTACTTC
J: TRBJ2-7; size: -; V: TRBV20-1; D: -; CDR3: CSALLTGRPNEQYF; DNA: TGCAGTGCTCTACTAACAGGCCGTCCTAACGAGCAGTACTTC
J: TRBJ1-2; size: -; V: TRBV6-6; D: -; CDR3: CAAWGREDGGYTF; DNA: TGTGCCGCCTGGGGCAGGGAGGATGGTGGCTACACCTTC
J: TRBJ2-4; size: -; V: TRBV3-1; D: TRBD1; CDR3: CASSHTGTGNIQYF; DNA: TGTGCCAGCAGCCATACCGGGACAGGGAACATTCAGTACTTC
J: TRBJ1-2; size: once; V: TRBV7-8; D: -; CDR3: CASSPQGRGGYTF; DNA: TGTGCCAGCAGCCCACAGGGAAGGGGTGGCTACACCTTC
J: TRBJ1-1; size: few; V: TRBV18; D: TRBD1; CDR3: CASSPGTGGTEAFF; DNA: TGTGCCAGCTCACCCGGGACAGGGGGCACTGAAGCTTTCTTT
J: TRBJ2-1; size: -; V: TRBV28; D: -; CDR3: CASSLVADVNEQFF; DNA: TGTGCCAGCAGTTTAGTTGCGGACGTTAATGAGCAGTTCTTC
J: TRBJ1-2; size: -; V: TRBV20-1; D: -; CDR3: CSARDFWGDRYGYTF; DNA: TGCAGTGCTAGAGATTTCTGGGGTGATCGATATGGCTACACCTTC
J: TRBJ2-1; size: -; V: TRBV29-1; D: TRBD2; CDR3: CSVIGREGLNEQFF; DNA: TGCAGCGTGATCGGCCGGGAGGGCCTCAATGAGCAGTTCTTC
J: TRBJ2-1; size: -; V: TRBV5-1; D: TRBD1; CDR3: CASSFAGGSYNEQFF; DNA: TGCGCCAGCAGCTTTGCAGGGGGCTCCTACAATGAGCAGTTCTTC
J: TRBJ2-5; size: -; V: TRBV9; D: -; CDR3: CASTGDDFETQYF; DNA: TGTGCCAGCACAGGGGACGATTTCGAGACCCAGTACTTC
J: TRBJ1-5; size: once; V: TRBV30; D: -; CDR3: CAWSARAGGQPQHF; DNA: TGTGCCTGGAGTGCAAGGGCCGGGGGTCAGCCCCAGCATTTT
J: TRBJ1-2; size: -; V: TRBV15; D: TRBD1; CDR3: CATSREDRGNYGYTF; DNA: TGTGCCACCAGCAGAGAGGACAGGGGTAACTATGGCTACACCTTC
J: TRBJ1-1; size: once; V: TRBV14; D: -; CDR3: CASSQDHVNTEAFF; DNA: TGTGCCAGCAGCCAAGATCACGTTAACACTGAAGCTTTCTTT
J: TRBJ2-5; size: once; V: TRBV5-1; D: -; CDR3: CASSLVGLYETQYF; DNA: TGCGCCAGCAGCTTGGTGGGGCTATATGAGACCCAGTACTTC
J: TRBJ2-7; size: -; V: TRBV12-3/TRBV12-4; D: -; CDR3: CASSLNRGGEQYF; DNA: TGTGCCAGCAGTTTGAACAGGGGAGGCGAGCAGTACTTC
J: TRBJ1-1; size: -; V: TRBV29-1; D: -; CDR3: CSGSREMDTEAFF; DNA: TGCAGCGGGTCAAGGGAGATGGACACTGAAGCTTTCTTT
J: TRBJ1-2; size: -; V: TRBV12-3/TRBV12-4; D: -; CDR3: CASSRVDGYTF; DNA: TGTGCCAGCAGTAGGGTAGATGGCTACACCTTC
J: TRBJ2-5; size: -; V: TRBV5-1; D: -; CDR3: CASSLEGTGRETQYF; DNA: TGCGCCAGCAGCTTGGAGGGGACTGGCCGAGAGACCCAGTACTTC
J: TRBJ2-7; size: -; V: TRBV6-6; D: -; CDR3: CASSYSPESSEQYF; DNA: TGTGCCAGCAGTTACTCACCGGAATCAAGCGAGCAGTACTTC
J: TRBJ2-5; size: -; V: TRBV5-4; D: TRBD2; CDR3: CASSSTRGLAVETQYF; DNA: TGTGCCAGCAGCTCCACCCGCGGGCTAGCGGTGGAGACCCAGTACTTC
J: TRBJ2-1; size: -; V: TRBV30; D: TRBD2; CDR3: CAWDRGLAGYNEQFF; DNA: TGTGCCTGGGACCGGGGACTAGCCGGTTACAATGAGCAGTTCTTC
J: TRBJ1-5; size: -; V: TRBV23-1; D: -; CDR3: CASPHERVNSNQPQHF; DNA: TGCGCCAGCCCTCATGAGAGGGTGAATAGCAATCAGCCCCAGCATTTT
J: TRBJ1-2; size: -; V: TRBV10-3; D: -; CDR3: CAINPDPANYGYTF; DNA: TGTGCCATCAACCCGGACCCAGCTAACTATGGCTACACCTTC
J: TRBJ2-5; size: -; V: TRBV5-1; D: TRBD1; CDR3: CASSPGQGEETQYF; DNA: TGCGCCAGCAGCCCCGGACAGGGAGAAGAGACCCAGTACTTC
J: TRBJ2-7; size: -; V: TRBV21-1; D: -; CDR3: CASSDRGGSYEQYF; DNA: TGTGCCAGCAGCGACAGGGGAGGATCCTACGAGCAGTACTTC
J: TRBJ2-6; size: -; V: TRBV30; D: -; CDR3: CAWTLPGANVLTF; DNA: TGTGCCTGGACCCTCCCCGGGGCCAACGTCCTGACTTTC
J: TRBJ1-3; size: -; V: TRBV30; D: -; CDR3: CAWSADRFSGNTIYF; DNA: TGTGCCTGGAGTGCCGACCGATTCTCTGGAAACACCATATATTTT
J: TRBJ2-6; size: once; V: TRBV11-2; D: -; CDR3: CASSRPFSGANVLTF; DNA: TGTGCCAGCAGCCGACCTTTCTCTGGGGCCAACGTCCTGACTTTC
J: TRBJ1-2; size: -; V: TRBV5-6; D: -; CDR3: CASSRTPYGYTF; DNA: TGTGCCAGCAGCAGGACACCCTATGGCTACACCTTC
J: TRBJ2-2; size: -; V: TRBV4-3; D: -; CDR3: CASSQVGGAGELFF; DNA: TGCGCCAGCAGCCAAGTAGGAGGTGCCGGGGAGCTGTTTTTT
J: TRBJ2-1; size: -; V: TRBV5-1; D: -; CDR3: CASSTGLTLTGNEQFF; DNA: TGCGCCAGCAGCACAGGACTGACTCTCACGGGAAATGAGCAGTTCTTC
J: TRBJ2-7; size: -; V: TRBV20-1; D: -; CDR3: CSARESVVDYEQYF; DNA: TGCAGTGCTAGGGAATCGGTGGTCGATTACGAGCAGTACTTC
J: TRBJ2-5; size: -; V: TRBV11-3; D: TRBD1; CDR3: CASSPTGERETQYF; DNA: TGTGCCAGCAGCCCGACAGGGGAGAGGGAGACCCAGTACTTC